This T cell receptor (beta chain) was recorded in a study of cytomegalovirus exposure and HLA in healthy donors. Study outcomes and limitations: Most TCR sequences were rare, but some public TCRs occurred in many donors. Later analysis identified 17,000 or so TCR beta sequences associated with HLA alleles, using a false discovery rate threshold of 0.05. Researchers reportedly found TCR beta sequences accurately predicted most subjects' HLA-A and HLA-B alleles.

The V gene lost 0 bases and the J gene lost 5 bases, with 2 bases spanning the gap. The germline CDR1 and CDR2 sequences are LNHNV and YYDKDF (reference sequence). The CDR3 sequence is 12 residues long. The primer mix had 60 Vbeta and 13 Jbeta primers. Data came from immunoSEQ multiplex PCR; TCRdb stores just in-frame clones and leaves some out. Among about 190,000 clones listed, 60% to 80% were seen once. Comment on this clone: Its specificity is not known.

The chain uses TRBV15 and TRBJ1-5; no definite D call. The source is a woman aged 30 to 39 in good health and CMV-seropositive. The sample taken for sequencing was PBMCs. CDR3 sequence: CATSRDDQPQHF. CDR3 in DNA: TGTGCCACCAGCAGAGACGATCAGCCCCAGCATTTT.